This note documents a single T cell receptor beta chain sequence. Its antigen is still unknown. The sample comes from a study of blood T cells in healthy people across ages. It was with a sample-barcoded 5' primer and a J-beta primer mix that a second PCR of roughly 7 to 12 cycles was run. TCRdb recomputed calls from the 5' RACE reads with MiXCR, one row per CDR3 protein. The top ten hold roughly 10% of the sample, which has 900,000 to 950,000 distinct CDR3 sequences, under 35% seen once. Overall study results and limits: Calculation of diversity from one million T cells yielded estimates considered to be underestimates. Naive T cell percentage strongly correlated with TCR beta diversity.

These records were also assigned to another study, of T cells of mothers and their children. This second report adds: Samples came from a few healthy Caucasian mothers and their six children.

The clonotype was recovered from a woman aged 40 to 50 in good health. Sequencing was performed on blood.

The CDR3 DNA reads TGCGCCAGCAGCGGGGGGTCGGGTGAAAAACTGTTTTTT. This sequence encodes CASSGGSGEKLFF. This chain links TRBV5-1 with TRBJ1-4; D might be TRBD1 (5 bases). CDR1 is SGHRS, CDR2 YFSETQ, per germline. The CDR3 is made up of 13 amino acids. V lost 4 bases and J 7 bases, leaving 11 bases between the germline ends.